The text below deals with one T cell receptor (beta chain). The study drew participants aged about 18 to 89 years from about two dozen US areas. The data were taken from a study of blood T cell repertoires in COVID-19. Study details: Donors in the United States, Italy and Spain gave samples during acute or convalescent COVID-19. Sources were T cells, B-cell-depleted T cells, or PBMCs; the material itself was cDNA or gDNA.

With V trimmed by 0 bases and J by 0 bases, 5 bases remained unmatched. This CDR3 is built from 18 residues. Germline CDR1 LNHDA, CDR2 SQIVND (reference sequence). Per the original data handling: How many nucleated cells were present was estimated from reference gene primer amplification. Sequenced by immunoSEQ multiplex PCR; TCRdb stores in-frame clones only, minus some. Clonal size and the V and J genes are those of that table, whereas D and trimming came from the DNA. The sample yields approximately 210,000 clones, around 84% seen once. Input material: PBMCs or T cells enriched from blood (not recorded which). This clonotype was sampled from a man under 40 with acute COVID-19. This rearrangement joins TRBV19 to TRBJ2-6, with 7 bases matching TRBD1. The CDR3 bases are TGTGCCAGTAGTATAGATTCAGGGGGTTACTCTGGGGCCAACGTCCTGACTTTC. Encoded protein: CASSIDSGGYSGANVLTF.